The rows below give T cell receptor beta chains drawn from one sample of a study of blood T cell repertoires in COVID-19. Data came from immunoSEQ multiplex PCR; TCRdb stores just in-frame clones and leaves some out. The data contain over 150,000 clones, around 80% of them singletons. Sequencing was carried out using peripheral blood. These receptors came from a human donor in a cohort sampled during active COVID-19. Each CDR3 is given with its conserved first and last residue. D genes are given only for firm matches. A clone size is listed for some rows: how often the clone was seen (once, few, many), or a class if it is expanded.

length	D	V	J	size	CDR3	DNA
14	NA	TRBV10-2	TRBJ1-5	NA	CASSDQGAVQPQHF	TGCGCCAGCAGTGATCAAGGCGCGGTTCAGCCCCAGCATTTT
15	TRBD1	TRBV5-1	TRBJ2-7	NA	CASSLTGTGSYEQYF	TGCGCCAGCAGTTTAACCGGGACAGGGTCCTACGAGCAGTACTTC
13	NA	TRBV5-6	TRBJ1-4	NA	CASSAERNEKLFF	TGTGCCAGCAGCGCTGAGAGAAATGAAAAACTGTTTTTT
11	NA	TRBV7-9	TRBJ2-1	few	CASSLLNEQFF	TGTGCCAGCAGCCTCCTTAATGAGCAGTTCTTC
14	NA	TRBV7-3	TRBJ2-1	few	CASSLTVGDNEQFF	TGTGCCAGCAGCTTAACTGTAGGGGACAATGAGCAGTTCTTC
11	NA	TRBV20-1	TRBJ2-7	NA	CSASAGYEQYF	TGCAGTGCTAGTGCCGGCTACGAGCAGTACTTC
17	TRBD1	TRBV9	TRBJ1-1	NA	CASSAQPGQGPSTEAFF	TGTGCCAGCAGCGCCCAACCGGGACAGGGGCCCTCCACTGAAGCTTTCTTT
17	NA	TRBV25-1	TRBJ2-1	once	CASSELGGSWGDPEQFF	TGTGCCAGCAGTGAATTAGGAGGGAGTTGGGGGGATCCTGAGCAGTTCTTC
12	TRBD1	TRBV6-5	TRBJ1-5	NA	CASGTGNQPQHF	TGTGCCAGTGGGACAGGCAATCAGCCCCAGCATTTT
15	TRBD2	TRBV7-9	TRBJ2-1	NA	CASSRLAVEGDEQFF	TGTGCCAGCAGTCGCCTAGCGGTAGAGGGAGATGAGCAGTTCTTC
14	NA	TRBV7-9	TRBJ1-3	NA	CASSPHEGGNTIYF	TGTGCCAGCAGCCCCCACGAGGGTGGAAACACCATATATTTT
14	NA	TRBV5-1	TRBJ1-6	NA	CASSLVGANSPLHF	TGCGCCAGCAGCTTGGTTGGGGCTAATTCACCCCTCCACTTT
18	TRBD1	TRBV11-2	TRBJ1-1	once	CASSFEQQGSRANTEAFF	TGTGCCAGCAGCTTCGAACAACAGGGGTCCCGGGCGAACACTGAAGCTTTCTTT
14	TRBD2	TRBV3-1/TRBV3-2	TRBJ2-1	NA	CASGPGGIKNEQFF	TGTGCCAGCGGGCCGGGAGGTATCAAGAATGAGCAGTTCTTC
13	NA	TRBV9	TRBJ1-4	NA	CASSGQQNEKLFF	TGTGCCAGCAGTGGGCAGCAAAATGAAAAACTGTTTTTT
15	NA	TRBV10-3	TRBJ2-1	NA	CAISEDLGGAGTQFF	TGTGCCATCAGTGAAGACTTAGGGGGAGCGGGAACGCAGTTCTTC
22	TRBD1	TRBV27	TRBJ1-5	NA	CASRPPAESRGQGALYNQPQHF	TGTGCCAGCAGGCCACCCGCGGAATCCCGGGGACAGGGGGCCCTTTACAATCAGCCCCAGCATTTT
13	TRBD1	TRBV7-2	TRBJ1-2	NA	CASSLGTGYGYTF	TGTGCCAGCAGCTTGGGGACAGGGTATGGCTACACCTTC
16	TRBD1	TRBV19	TRBJ1-6	NA	CASSIVGQGVNSPLHF	TGTGCCAGTAGTATAGTCGGACAGGGGGTCAATTCACCCCTCCACTTT
14	TRBD1	TRBV5-6	TRBJ2-1	NA	CASRGDSGWGEQFF	TGTGCCAGCAGGGGGGACAGTGGGTGGGGTGAGCAGTTCTTC
13	NA	TRBV5-1	TRBJ1-1	NA	CASSTGRSIEAFF	TGCGCCAGCTCGACGGGGAGATCTATTGAAGCTTTCTTT
16	NA	TRBV24-1	TRBJ1-5	NA	CATSDLANDSNQPQHF	TGTGCCACCAGTGATTTAGCCAACGATAGCAATCAGCCCCAGCATTTT